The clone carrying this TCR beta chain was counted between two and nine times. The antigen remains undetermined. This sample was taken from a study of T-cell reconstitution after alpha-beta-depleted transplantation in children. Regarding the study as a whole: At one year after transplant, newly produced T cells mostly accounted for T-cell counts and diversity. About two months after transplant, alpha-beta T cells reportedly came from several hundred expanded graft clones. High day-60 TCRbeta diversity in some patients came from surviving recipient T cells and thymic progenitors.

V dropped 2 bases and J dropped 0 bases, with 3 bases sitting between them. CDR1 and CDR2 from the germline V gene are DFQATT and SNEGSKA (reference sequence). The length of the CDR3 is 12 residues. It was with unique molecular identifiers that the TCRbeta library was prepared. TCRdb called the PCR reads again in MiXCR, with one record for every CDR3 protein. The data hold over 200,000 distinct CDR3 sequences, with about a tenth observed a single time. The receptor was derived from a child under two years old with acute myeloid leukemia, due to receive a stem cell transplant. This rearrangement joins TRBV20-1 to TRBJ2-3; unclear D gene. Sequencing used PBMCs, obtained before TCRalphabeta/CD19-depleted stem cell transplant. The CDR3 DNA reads TGCAGTGCTAGAAGTAGCACAGATACGCAGTATTTT. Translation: CSARSSTDTQYF.